This T cell receptor (beta chain) came from a study of blood T cell repertoires in COVID-19. Turning to the study itself: Sources were T cells, B-cell-depleted T cells, or PBMCs; the material itself was cDNA or gDNA.

The authors' processing: From reference gene primer amplification, estimates of nucleated cell counts were derived. The assay was immunoSEQ multiplex PCR, and TCRdb's table has in-frame clones only and misses some. V and J calls and clone size are as listed in that table; D and trimming were resolved from the DNA. This table has tens of thousands of clones, more than 70% appearing once. Per germline, CDR1 LNHDA and CDR2 SQIVND (reference sequence). This CDR3 is built from 16 residues. V gave up 3 bases and J gave up 4 bases, with 13 bases separating them. This clone appeared once. The sequence came from a man aged 60-69 years with acute or convalescent COVID-19. V usage is TRBV19 and J usage is TRBJ2-6; no clear D. Sequencing was carried out using peripheral blood. CDR3 loop: CASSITRPAGANVLTF. Written as DNA, the CDR3 is TGTGCCAGTAGTATCACGCGCCCCGCAGGGGCCAACGTCCTGACTTTC.